The 26 T cell receptor beta chains below all came from one sample that was sequenced in a study of blood T cell repertoires in COVID-19 (dated by TCRdb to about 2020). The library was built by means of the immunoSEQ multiplex PCR assay. Sourced from immuneACCESS, this table was stored by TCRdb with only in-frame sequences that have V and J called. A share of the clones is absent; for the studies checked, an unresolved V gene accounts for under half, and the remainder has no known explanation. For this sample there are 140,000 to 150,000 clones; around 87% appear just once. Together, the top ten hold around 40% of the sample. Material: peripheral blood. The receptor set was obtained from a man over 45 who had recovered from COVID-19.

The genes are TRBV7-2 and TRBJ2-7; no clear D gene. The CDR3 runs to 13 residues. Germline V gives CDR1 SGHTA, CDR2 FQGNSA. The germline V and J ends were trimmed by 6 bases and 4 bases, with 13 bases remaining between them. CDR3 sequence (DNA): TGTGCCAGCAGTTATAGCCCGGGTTACGAGCAGTACTTC. This sequence encodes CASSYSPGYEQYF.

This chain joins TRBV5-1 and TRBJ1-1; 8 bases match TRBD1. CDR1 and CDR2 from the germline V gene are SGHRS and YFSETQ. CDR3 length: 15 amino acids. Trimming took 5 bases from V and 1 from J; bases not matched to a gene: 7. CDR3 protein: CASSLRTGSNTEAFF. The CDR3 nucleotides read TGCGCCAGCAGTCTTAGGACAGGGTCGAACACTGAAGCTTTCTTT.

This chain uses TRBV5-4 with TRBJ1-6; 9 bases are a match to TRBD1. Germline CDR1 SGHNT, CDR2 YYREEE (reference sequence). The CDR3 loop spans 14 amino acids. J was trimmed by 8 bases and V by 4 bases; bases with no gene match: 4. CDR3 nucleotides: TGTGCCAGCAGCGCGGGGACAGGGTATTCACCCCTCCACTTT. Translated, it gives CASSAGTGYSPLHF.

This clone was counted between two and nine times. The chain combines TRBV7-2 with TRBJ1-6; D ambiguous. Per germline, CDR1 SGHTA and CDR2 FQGNSA. The CDR3 runs to 15 residues. V lost 1 base, J lost 0 bases, and 4 bases lay in between. CDR3 region: CASSLGRSYNSPLHF. The CDR3 nucleotides read TGTGCCAGCAGCTTAGGTCGCTCCTATAATTCACCCCTCCACTTT.

The rearrangement joins TRBV7-8 to TRBJ1-2; D gene unclear. This CDR3 comprises 16 residues. V dropped 5 bases and J dropped 8 bases, with 24 bases sitting between them. Germline CDR1 reads SGHVS; CDR2 reads FQNEAQ. The chain's CDR3 is CASSGGVVSESVGYTF. CDR3 bases: TGTGCCAGCAGCGGCGGGGTCGTGTCCGAGAGCGTCGGCTACACCTTC.

The rearrangement links TRBV5-1 to TRBJ2-3, with 9 bases fitting TRBD1. With 5 bases clipped from V and 4 bases from J, the junction kept 5 bases outside the gene matches. The CDR3 consists of 14 residues. The germline CDR1 and CDR2 sequences are SGHRS and YFSETQ. The CDR3 sequence: CASRRQGDADTQYF. Written as DNA, the CDR3 is TGCGCCAGCAGGCGACAGGGGGACGCAGATACGCAGTATTTT.

The chain couples TRBV7-7 to TRBJ2-2, with a weak D call TRBD2 (5 bases). The germline V and J ends were trimmed by 3 bases and 1 base, with 9 bases remaining between them. Germline V gene lookup returns CDR1 SSHAT and CDR2 FNYEAQ (reference sequence). The CDR3 runs 15 residues. CDR3 region: CASSFGDGNTGELFF. As DNA, the CDR3 is TGTGCCAGCAGCTTCGGGGATGGGAACACCGGGGAGCTGTTTTTT.

This clone has just one count. The CDR3 is CASSPRVVTEGYTF. DNA of the CDR3: TGTGCCAGCAGCCCCAGGGTAGTAACGGAAGGCTACACCTTC. The rearrangement uses TRBV4-2 and TRBJ1-2, with TRBD1 as a possible D gene (5 bases). Germline V gene data show CDR1 as LGHNA and CDR2 as YNFKEQ. Trimming cost V 4 bases and J 8 bases, with 17 bases left between them. This CDR3 is 14 amino acids long.

Remarks on this clone: The junction shows a germline mismatch at one end, possibly a read error. This chain joins TRBV10-1 and TRBJ2-1; D is possibly TRBD1 (5 bases). This CDR3 has 11 residues. Germline CDR1 is WNHNN and CDR2 is SYGVQD (reference sequence). The CDR3 protein is CASRVDKEQFF. The DNA for the CDR3 is TGCGCCAGCAGGGTGGACAAAGAGCAGTTCTTC.

The chain links TRBV12-3 or TRBV12-4 to TRBJ1-2; 7 bases match TRBD1. Trimming took 6 bases from V and 8 from J; bases not matched to a gene: 9. CDR3 size: 13 residues. The CDR3 nucleotides are TGTGCCAGCAGCCGAGACAGGGTCATCGGCTACACCTTC. It codes for CASSRDRVIGYTF.

This chain uses TRBV4-1 with TRBJ1-2; possibly TRBD1 for D (5 bases). Germline assignment: CDR1 MGHRA and CDR2 YSYEKL. This CDR3 has 14 amino acids. The V gene lost 3 bases and the J gene lost 4 bases, with 12 bases spanning the gap. CDR3 bases: TGCGCCAGCAGCCAGCAGGTCGGGGGCTATGGCTACACCTTC. This encodes CASSQQVGGYGYTF.

This rearrangement joins TRBV19 to TRBJ1-4; 9 bases line up with TRBD1. Germline V CDR1 and CDR2: LNHDA, SQIVND (reference sequence). The V and J ends lost 5 bases and 8 bases, in that order; junction bases with no gene match: 3. This CDR3 comprises 13 residues. The CDR3 DNA reads as TGTGCCAGTAGTGGACAGGGGAGAGAAAAACTGTTTTTT. Its protein product is CASSGQGREKLFF.

The chain uses TRBV3-1 (or the pseudogene TRBV3-2) and TRBJ1-3, with D maybe TRBD1 (5 bases). The CDR3 covers 15 residues. Germline loops: CDR1 LGHDT, CDR2 YNNKEL (reference sequence). Trimming left V 4 bases short and J 3 bases short, with 13 bases between. CDR3 bases: TGTGCCAGCAGCCCCAGCAGGGTGGGTGGAAACACCATATATTTT. Amino acid sequence: CASSPSRVGGNTIYF.

The J gene is TRBJ1-1, the V gene TRBV4-1; D is uncertain. The germline V gene has CDR1 MGHRA and CDR2 YSYEKL. Trimming left V 0 bases short and J 0 bases short, with 11 bases between. This CDR3 has 16 amino acids. DNA of the CDR3: TGCGCCAGCAGCCAAGAGCCTTTTCGGGTGAACACTGAAGCTTTCTTT. This translates into CASSQEPFRVNTEAFF.

The V gene is TRBV11-2, the J gene TRBJ2-1; tentatively, D is TRBD2 (6 bases). CDR1 SGHAT and CDR2 FQNNGV come from the germline V gene. Trimming removed 3 bases at V and 6 bases at J, with 15 bases between. The CDR3 is 15 amino acids. CDR3 bases: TGTGCCAGCAGCTTTACTGGGCGGGGCGGCAATGAGCAGTTCTTC. This translates into CASSFTGRGGNEQFF.

The V gene is TRBV7-3, the J gene TRBJ2-1, with a weak D call TRBD2 (6 bases). The CDR3 is made up of 14 amino acids. Germline V gene sequence: CDR1 SGHTA, CDR2 FQGTGA. With 1 base removed from V and 6 bases from J, the gap between germline ends came to 10 bases. This CDR3 is CASSLSGAGNEQFF. In nucleotides, the CDR3 is TGTGCCAGCAGCTTAAGCGGGGCGGGCAATGAGCAGTTCTTC.

This clone was counted a few times. This chain connects TRBV7-2 to TRBJ2-7; 7 positions agree with TRBD1. V lost 5 bases and J lost 1; bases outside the gene matches: 8. Per the germline V gene, CDR1 is SGHTA and CDR2 is FQGNSA. The CDR3 sequence is 15 residues long. CDR3 sequence (DNA): TGTGCCAGCAGCCCTGACAGGGTAAGGTCCTACGAGCAGTACTTC. Translated, it gives CASSPDRVRSYEQYF.

The J gene is TRBJ2-1, the V gene TRBV5-4, with TRBD2 as a possible D gene (5 bases). The CDR3 extends over 14 amino acids. The ends were cut back, 0 bases at V and 9 bases at J, with 13 bases in the middle. Germline V gives CDR1 SGHNT, CDR2 YYREEE (reference sequence). The CDR3 nucleotides read TGTGCCAGCAGCTTGGATATTCCGGGGATTGAGCAGTTCTTC. Its protein product is CASSLDIPGIEQFF. The full variable domain, its missing parts supplied by reference TRBV5-4 and TRBJ2-1, is ETGVTQSPTHLIKTRGQQVTLRCSSQSGHNTVSWYQQALGQGPQFIFQYYREEENGRGNFPPRFSGLQFPNYSSELNVNALELDDSALYLCASSLDIPGIEQFFGPGTRLTVL.

The V gene is TRBV5-5, the J gene TRBJ1-1, with D perhaps TRBD1 (5 bases). Trimming stripped 4 bases from V and 0 bases from J, with 10 bases between. This CDR3 spans 14 amino acids. Per germline, CDR1 SGHKS and CDR2 YYEKEE (reference sequence). The CDR3 reads CASSRQGMNTEAFF. The CDR3 nucleotides read TGTGCCAGCAGCCGGCAGGGCATGAACACTGAAGCTTTCTTT.

This rearrangement joins TRBV19 to TRBJ2-7, with D hard to call. The CDR3 runs to 14 residues. Between the trimmed V and J ends, which lost 1 base and 4 bases, there was a span of 11 bases. Germline V gene data show CDR1 as LNHDA and CDR2 as SQIVND (reference sequence). This chain's CDR3 is CASSIGGSLYEQYF. In DNA form, the CDR3 reads TGTGCCAGTAGTATAGGCGGCAGCCTATACGAGCAGTACTTC.

The rearrangement uses TRBV6-5 and TRBJ1-3; 8 positions agree with TRBD1. This CDR3 has 15 amino acids. Germline values: CDR1 MNHEY, CDR2 SVGAGI. The V gene end was trimmed by 4 bases and the J gene end by 0 bases; junction bases not matched to a gene: 2. The CDR3, as DNA: TGTGCCAGCAGTTCCGGGACAGGCTCTGGAAACACCATATATTTT. Encoded protein: CASSSGTGSGNTIYF.

The rearrangement uses TRBV7-2 and TRBJ1-1; no clear D gene. Trimming cost V 5 bases and J 1 base, with 17 bases left between them. The CDR3 extends over 16 amino acids. Germline V gene data show CDR1 as SGHTA and CDR2 as FQGNSA. DNA for the CDR3: TGTGCCAGCAGCCCATTTTCCGCAGGAACGAACACTGAAGCTTTCTTT. Residues: CASSPFSAGTNTEAFF.

The rearrangement links TRBV2 to TRBJ1-2, with D perhaps matching TRBD1 (5 bases). Germline V lookup: CDR1 SNHLY, CDR2 FYNNEI. The CDR3 extends over 14 amino acids. Trimming took off 0 bases at V and 4 bases at J, with 9 bases between the two ends. CDR3 region: CASSEARGSYGYTF. The CDR3 nucleotides are TGTGCCAGCAGTGAAGCTAGGGGCAGCTATGGCTACACCTTC.

The chain is built from TRBV4-3 and TRBJ1-5, with a possible D match to TRBD1 (6 bases). The CDR3 has 16 residues. Deletions cut 0 bases from V and 5 bases from J, with 14 bases between. The germline gives CDR1 LGHNA, CDR2 YSLEER. The CDR3 here is CASSQDFAQGHQPQHF. The CDR3 bases are TGCGCCAGCAGCCAAGATTTCGCGCAGGGGCATCAGCCCCAGCATTTT.

The chain employs TRBV5-1 and TRBJ2-3; D perhaps matches TRBD2 (6 bases). This CDR3 contains 15 residues. Trimming removed 4 bases at V and 2 bases at J, with 14 bases between. Germline CDR1 reads SGHRS; CDR2 reads YFSETQ. The CDR3 loop reads CASSLRGTFTDTQYF. The CDR3 coding sequence is TGCGCCAGCAGCCTACGGGGGACTTTCACAGATACGCAGTATTTT.

The V gene is TRBV3-1 (or the pseudogene TRBV3-2), the J gene TRBJ2-3, with 9 bases matching TRBD2. Trimming removed 4 bases from V and 6 bases from J; junction bases left unmatched: 5. CDR3 length equals 14 residues. Germline loops: CDR1 LGHDT, CDR2 YNNKEL (reference sequence). In DNA form, the CDR3 reads TGTGCCAGCAGCCCGGGACTAGCAGACGATACGCAGTATTTT. Translating gives CASSPGLADDTQYF.